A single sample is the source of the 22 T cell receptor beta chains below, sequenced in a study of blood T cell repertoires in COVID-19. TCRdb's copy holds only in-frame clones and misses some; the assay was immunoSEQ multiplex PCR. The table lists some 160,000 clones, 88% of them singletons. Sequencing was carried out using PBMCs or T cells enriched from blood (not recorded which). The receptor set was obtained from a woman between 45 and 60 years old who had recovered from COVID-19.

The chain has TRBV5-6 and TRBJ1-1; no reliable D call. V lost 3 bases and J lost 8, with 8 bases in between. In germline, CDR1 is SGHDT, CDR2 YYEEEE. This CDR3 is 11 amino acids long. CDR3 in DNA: TGTGCCAGCAGCTCAACAACCGAAGCTTTCTTT. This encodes CASSSTTEAFF.

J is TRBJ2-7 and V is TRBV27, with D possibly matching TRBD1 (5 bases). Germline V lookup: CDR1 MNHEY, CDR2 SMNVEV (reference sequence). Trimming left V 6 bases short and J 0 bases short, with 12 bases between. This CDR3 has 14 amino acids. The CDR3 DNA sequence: TGTGCCAGCAGCAGACAGCTGAACTCCTACGAGCAGTACTTC. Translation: CASSRQLNSYEQYF.

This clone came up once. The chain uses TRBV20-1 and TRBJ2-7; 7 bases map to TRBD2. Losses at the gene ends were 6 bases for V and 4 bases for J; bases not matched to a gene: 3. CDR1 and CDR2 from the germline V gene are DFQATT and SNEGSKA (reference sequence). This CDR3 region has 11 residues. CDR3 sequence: CSAGGGYEQYF. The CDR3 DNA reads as TGCAGTGCGGGCGGGGGATACGAGCAGTACTTC.

The CDR3 region is CASTKLGANEKLFF. The CDR3 nucleotides read TGTGCCAGTACAAAACTAGGTGCTAATGAAAAACTGTTTTTT. V usage is TRBV27 and J usage is TRBJ1-4; D is uncertain. The CDR3 is 14 residues long. Germline loops: CDR1 MNHEY, CDR2 SMNVEV (reference sequence). Trimming removed 9 bases at V and 3 bases at J, with 14 bases between. The variable domain in full, with the rest retrieved from reference TRBV27 and TRBJ1-4, is EAQVTQNPRYLITVTGKKLTVTCSQNMNHEYMSWYRQDPGLGLRQIYYSMNVEVTDKGDVPEGYKVSRKEKRNFPLILESPSPNQTSLYFCASTKLGANEKLFFGSGTQLSVL.

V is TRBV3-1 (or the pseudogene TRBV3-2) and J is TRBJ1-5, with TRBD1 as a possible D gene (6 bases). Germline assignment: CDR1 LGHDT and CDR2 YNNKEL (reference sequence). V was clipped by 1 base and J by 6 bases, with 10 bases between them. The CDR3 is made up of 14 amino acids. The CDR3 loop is CASSQAGAIQPQHF. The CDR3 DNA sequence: TGTGCCAGCAGCCAAGCAGGGGCAATTCAGCCCCAGCATTTT.

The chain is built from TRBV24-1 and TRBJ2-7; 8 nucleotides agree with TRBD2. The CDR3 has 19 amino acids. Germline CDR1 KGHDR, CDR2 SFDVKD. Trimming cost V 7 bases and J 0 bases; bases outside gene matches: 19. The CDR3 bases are TGTGCCACCAGGGGGTCTGGGGAAGCGGGGGACAATTACTCCTACGAGCAGTACTTC. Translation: CATRGSGEAGDNYSYEQYF.

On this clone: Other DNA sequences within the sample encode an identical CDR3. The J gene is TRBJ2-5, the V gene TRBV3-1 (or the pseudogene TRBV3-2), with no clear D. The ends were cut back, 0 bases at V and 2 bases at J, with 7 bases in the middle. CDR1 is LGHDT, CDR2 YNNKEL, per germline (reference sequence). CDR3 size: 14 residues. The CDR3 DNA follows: TGTGCCAGCAGCCAAGACCCAGGTCAAGAGACCCAGTACTTC. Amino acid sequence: CASSQDPGQETQYF.

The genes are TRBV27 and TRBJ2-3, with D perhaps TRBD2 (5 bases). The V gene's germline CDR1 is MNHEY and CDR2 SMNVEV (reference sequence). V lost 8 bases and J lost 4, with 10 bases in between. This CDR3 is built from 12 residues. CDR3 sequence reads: CASPRGADTQYF. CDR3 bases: TGTGCCAGCCCCCGGGGAGCAGATACGCAGTATTTT.

This chain's CDR3 is CASSARLAGGTDTQYF. The DNA for the CDR3 is TGTGCCAGCAGCGCCCGACTAGCGGGGGGCACAGATACGCAGTATTTT. This sequence joins TRBV9 and TRBJ2-3; 12 nucleotides match TRBD2. The J segment lost 1 base and the V segment lost 3 bases, leaving 3 bases of the junction unmatched. CDR1 and CDR2 (germline): SGDLS, YYNGEE. The CDR3 loop spans 16 amino acids.

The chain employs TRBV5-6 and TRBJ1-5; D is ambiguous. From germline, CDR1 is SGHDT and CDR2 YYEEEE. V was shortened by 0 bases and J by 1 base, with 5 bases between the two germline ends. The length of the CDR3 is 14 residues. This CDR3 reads CASSLALSNQPQHF. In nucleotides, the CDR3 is TGTGCCAGCAGCTTGGCCCTGAGCAATCAGCCCCAGCATTTT.

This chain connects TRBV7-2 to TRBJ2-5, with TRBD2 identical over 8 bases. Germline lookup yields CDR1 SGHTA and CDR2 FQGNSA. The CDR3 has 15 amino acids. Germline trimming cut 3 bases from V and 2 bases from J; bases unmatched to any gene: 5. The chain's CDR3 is CASSFTSGVQETQYF. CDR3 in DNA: TGTGCCAGCAGCTTCACTAGCGGTGTTCAAGAGACCCAGTACTTC.

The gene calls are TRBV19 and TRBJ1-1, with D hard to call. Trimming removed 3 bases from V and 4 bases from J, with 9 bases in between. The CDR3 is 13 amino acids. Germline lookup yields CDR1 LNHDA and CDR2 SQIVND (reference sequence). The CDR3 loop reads CASSIGLTTEAFF. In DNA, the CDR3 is TGTGCCAGTAGTATCGGACTGACCACTGAAGCTTTCTTT.

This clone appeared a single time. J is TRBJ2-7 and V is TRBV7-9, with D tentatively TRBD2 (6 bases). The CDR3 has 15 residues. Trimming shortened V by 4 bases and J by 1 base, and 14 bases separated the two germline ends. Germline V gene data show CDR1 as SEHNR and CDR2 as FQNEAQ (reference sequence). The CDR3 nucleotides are TGTGCCAGCAGCTCACTTAGGGACTCTTCCTACGAGCAGTACTTC. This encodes CASSSLRDSSYEQYF.

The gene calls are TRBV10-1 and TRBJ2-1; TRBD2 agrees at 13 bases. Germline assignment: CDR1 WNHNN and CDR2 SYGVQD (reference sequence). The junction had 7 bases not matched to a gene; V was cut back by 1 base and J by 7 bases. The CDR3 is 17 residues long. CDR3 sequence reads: CASSECLTSGGLNEQFF. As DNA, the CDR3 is TGCGCCAGCAGTGAGTGTCTGACTAGCGGGGGGTTGAATGAGCAGTTCTTC.

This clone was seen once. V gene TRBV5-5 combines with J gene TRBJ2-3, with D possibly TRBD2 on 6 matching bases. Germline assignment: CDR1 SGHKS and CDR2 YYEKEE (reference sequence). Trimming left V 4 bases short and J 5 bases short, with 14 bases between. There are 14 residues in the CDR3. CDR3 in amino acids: CASSLDLGGDTQYF. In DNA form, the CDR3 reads TGTGCCAGCAGCCTGGACCTGGGGGGAGATACGCAGTATTTT.

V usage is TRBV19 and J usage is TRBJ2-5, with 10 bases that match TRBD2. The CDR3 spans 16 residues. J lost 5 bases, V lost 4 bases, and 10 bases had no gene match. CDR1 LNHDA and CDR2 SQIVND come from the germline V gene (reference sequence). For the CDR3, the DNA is TGTGCCAGTAGTAGGGGCGCTAGCGGGGGTTGGGAGACCCAGTACTTC. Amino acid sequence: CASSRGASGGWETQYF.

For the CDR3, the DNA is TGTGCCACCAGCAGTGGACAGGGGCGAGAGACCCAGTACTTC. This sequence encodes CATSSGQGRETQYF. This chain joins TRBV15 and TRBJ2-5; 9 positions match TRBD1. Trimming removed 3 bases from V and 4 bases from J; junction bases left unmatched: 3. CDR1 and CDR2 (germline): LNHNV, YYDKDF (reference sequence). The CDR3 loop spans 14 amino acids.

The CDR3 DNA sequence: TGTGCCAGCAGCCCAGGGGCCCCTAATGAAAAACTGTTTTTT. It specifies CASSPGAPNEKLFF. The chain combines TRBV6-8 with TRBJ1-4; D is possibly TRBD1 (6 bases). The CDR3 covers 14 residues. Trimming left V 6 bases short and J 3 bases short, with 11 bases between. Germline V gene data show CDR1 as MNHGY and CDR2 as SAAAGT.

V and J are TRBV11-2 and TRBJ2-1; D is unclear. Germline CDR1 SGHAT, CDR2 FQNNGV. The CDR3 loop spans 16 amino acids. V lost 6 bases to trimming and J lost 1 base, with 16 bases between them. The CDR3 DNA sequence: TGTGCCAGCAGTCATATAATGCTAGGTTCCTACAATGAGCAGTTCTTC. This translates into CASSHIMLGSYNEQFF.

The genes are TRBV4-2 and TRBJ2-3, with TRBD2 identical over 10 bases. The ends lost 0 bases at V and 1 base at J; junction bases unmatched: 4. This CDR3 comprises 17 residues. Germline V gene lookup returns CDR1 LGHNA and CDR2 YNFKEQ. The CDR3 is CASSQEGSGGGTDTQYF. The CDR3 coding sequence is TGTGCCAGCAGCCAAGAAGGGAGCGGGGGGGGCACAGATACGCAGTATTTT.

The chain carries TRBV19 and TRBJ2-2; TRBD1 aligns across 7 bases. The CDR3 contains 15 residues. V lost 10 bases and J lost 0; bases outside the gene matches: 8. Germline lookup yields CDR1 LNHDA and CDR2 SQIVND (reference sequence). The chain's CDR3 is CATKRDRSNTGELFF. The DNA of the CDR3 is TGTGCCACGAAGAGGGACAGATCGAACACCGGGGAGCTGTTTTTT.

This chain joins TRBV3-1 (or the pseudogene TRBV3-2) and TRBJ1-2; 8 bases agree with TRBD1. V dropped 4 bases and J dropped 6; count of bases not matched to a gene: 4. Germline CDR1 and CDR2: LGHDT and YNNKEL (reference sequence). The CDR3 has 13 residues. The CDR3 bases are TGTGCCAGCAGCCCGGGGACAGGTCATGGCTACACCTTC. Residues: CASSPGTGHGYTF.